This TCR beta chain was identified in a study of response to subunit inactivated influenza vaccine. Trimming at V came to 6 bases and at J to 4 bases, leaving 11 bases not matched to a gene. The CDR3 is 14 amino acids. In germline, CDR1 is DFQATT, CDR2 SNEGSKA (reference sequence). TCRdb re-called the RT-PCR reads with MiXCR, one entry per CDR3 protein. The sample holds roughly 570,000 distinct CDR3 sequences, roughly 15% seen once. The sample holds a few counts of this clonotype. The V and J genes are TRBV20-1 and TRBJ2-7; 8 nucleotides line up with TRBD1. Specimen: PBMCs from blood, collected 11 to 12 days after vaccination. This clonotype was obtained from a man in his fifties who received an inactivated influenza vaccine. The CDR3 spells CSATDRGHYYEQYF. The CDR3 DNA is TGCAGTGCCACTGACAGGGGCCACTATTACGAGCAGTACTTC.